These 21 T cell receptor beta chains share one sample of origin, sequenced in a study of control samples from healthy donors and cancer patients. The protocol was immunoSEQ multiplex PCR, while the TCRdb copy is restricted to in-frame clones and leaves out a portion. The repertoire includes fewer than 120,000 clones, approximately 88% of them detected once, and roughly 4% sits in the top ten. Sequencing was performed on PBMCs. Receptor source: a woman aged 60 to 75 with lung cancer.

The chain is built from TRBV4-1 and TRBJ2-4; TRBD1 matches 11 bases. The CDR3 consists of 21 residues. After removal of 1 base from V and 1 base from J, the junction contained 15 bases not matched to a gene. Germline lookup yields CDR1 MGHRA and CDR2 YSYEKL. CDR3 DNA sequence: TGCGCCAGCAGCCAAGTCCCCGGACAGGGGGCTCCCACTAGGGCCAAAAACATTCAGTACTTC. Its translation is CASSQVPGQGAPTRAKNIQYF.

The chain employs TRBV7-3 and TRBJ2-7; 7 positions match TRBD1. CDR3 length equals 13 residues. The trim removed 5 bases at V and 3 bases at J, leaving 4 bases unmatched. CDR1 is SGHTA and CDR2 is FQGTGA in the germline V gene. The CDR3 sequence: CASSIGQDYEQYF. The CDR3 DNA is TGTGCCAGCAGCATTGGACAGGACTACGAGCAGTACTTC.

This clone is a singleton in its sample. The rearrangement joins TRBV5-1 to TRBJ2-7; tentative D call: TRBD1 (5 bases). The CDR3 runs 12 residues. The V gene lost 0 bases and the J gene lost 8 bases, with 9 bases spanning the gap. Germline assignment: CDR1 SGHRS and CDR2 YFSETQ. Written as DNA, the CDR3 is TGCGCCAGCAGCTTGGAAGGGGTTAAGCAGTACTTC. This sequence encodes CASSLEGVKQYF.

J is TRBJ1-2 and V is TRBV5-1; D remains unclear. V dropped 0 bases and J dropped 7 bases, with 19 bases sitting between them. CDR3 size: 16 residues. The V gene's germline CDR1 is SGHRS and CDR2 YFSETQ. The CDR3 region is CASSLGNSFAPAGYTF. In DNA, the CDR3 is TGCGCCAGCAGCTTGGGTAACAGTTTTGCTCCTGCTGGCTACACCTTC. The whole variable domain, remainder taken from reference TRBV5-1 and TRBJ1-2, is KAGVTQTPRYLIKTRGQQVTLSCSPISGHRSVSWYQQTPGQGLQFLFEYFSETQRNKGNFPGRFSGRQFSNSRSEMNVSTLELGDSALYLCASSLGNSFAPAGYTFGSGTRLTVV.

The V call is TRBV3-1 (or the pseudogene TRBV3-2), the J call TRBJ2-7, with TRBD2 identical over 9 bases. Germline CDR1 and CDR2: LGHDT and YNNKEL (reference sequence). The CDR3 has 16 amino acids. Trimming took 4 bases from V and 6 from J; bases not matched to a gene: 13. CDR3 sequence (DNA): TGTGCCAGCAGCCCCTTAGCGGGAGAATCTTTTCGCGAGCAGTACTTC. Translation gives CASSPLAGESFREQYF.

CDR3 sequence: CASSLGTVNEQFF. In DNA form, the CDR3 reads TGTGCCAGCAGCTTAGGTACGGTAAATGAGCAGTTCTTC. The V gene is TRBV11-3, the J gene TRBJ2-1; D is uncertain. Trimming shortened V by 1 base and J by 7 bases, and 8 bases separated the two germline ends. This CDR3 has 13 amino acids. Germline loops: CDR1 SGHNT, CDR2 YENEEA.

The genes are TRBV30 and TRBJ2-2; D call uncertain. CDR1 GTSNPN and CDR2 SVGIG come from the germline V gene (reference sequence). V lost 0 bases to trimming and J lost 2 bases, with 10 bases between them. This CDR3 region has 15 residues. The CDR3 DNA follows: TGTGCCTGGAGTGTACCCCAGATAAACACCGGGGAGCTGTTTTTT. This translates into CAWSVPQINTGELFF.

The genes are TRBV5-8 and TRBJ2-7; D tentatively reads TRBD1 or TRBD2 (6 bases each). The CDR3 consists of 15 residues. The germline V gene encodes CDR1 SGHTS and CDR2 YDEGEE. Trimming left V 2 bases short and J 0 bases short, with 12 bases between. CDR3: CASSFYWGASYEQYF. The CDR3 coding sequence is TGTGCCAGCAGCTTCTACTGGGGGGCCTCCTACGAGCAGTACTTC.

This chain joins TRBV11-3 and TRBJ2-7; maybe TRBD2 (6 bases). The CDR3 length is 14 residues. Germline V gives CDR1 SGHNT, CDR2 YENEEA. The V end lost 1 base, the J end lost 4 bases, and 11 bases lay between the germline ends. As DNA, the CDR3 is TGTGCCAGCAGCTTAGGGCGGGACGGGTACGAGCAGTACTTC. This sequence encodes CASSLGRDGYEQYF.

This sequence joins TRBV30 and TRBJ1-1, with 8 bases that match TRBD1. CDR3 length: 15 residues. Germline CDR1 and CDR2: GTSNPN and SVGIG (reference sequence). V lost 1 base and J lost 4; bases outside the gene matches: 8. CDR3 coding DNA: TGTGCCTGGAGTGCACTTCTTACAGGGGGCACTGAAGCTTTCTTT. Protein product: CAWSALLTGGTEAFF.

The chain recombines TRBV3-1 (or the pseudogene TRBV3-2) with TRBJ1-1; D gene ambiguous. The CDR3 length is 15 residues. Deletions cut 7 bases from V and 2 bases from J, with 17 bases between. The germline gives CDR1 LGHDT, CDR2 YNNKEL (reference sequence). CDR3 protein: CASTPGAGSNTEAFF. As DNA, the CDR3 is TGTGCCAGCACCCCCGGCGCAGGCTCTAACACTGAAGCTTTCTTT.

The rearrangement links TRBV6-6 to TRBJ1-1, with 12 bases aligning to TRBD1. The germline V gene has CDR1 MNHNY and CDR2 SVGAGI (reference sequence). The CDR3 loop spans 15 amino acids. The junction had 8 bases not matched to a gene; V was cut back by 6 bases and J by 6 bases. DNA of the CDR3: TGTGCCAGCAGCCTGGGACAGGGGGCTGTATCTGAAGCTTTCTTT. Translation: CASSLGQGAVSEAFF.

This clone was counted a single time. The V and J genes are TRBV24-1 and TRBJ2-1; 11 bases line up with TRBD2. The junction had 9 bases not matched to a gene; V was cut back by 6 bases and J by 0 bases. Germline values: CDR1 KGHDR, CDR2 SFDVKD. This CDR3 region has 18 residues. The CDR3 DNA reads TGTGCCACCAGTAGGTTTACTAGCGGGGGTTTCTCCTACAATGAGCAGTTCTTC. Residues: CATSRFTSGGFSYNEQFF.

This clone was counted between two and nine times. The chain combines TRBV30 with TRBJ1-4; TRBD1 agrees at 7 bases. Germline CDR1 and CDR2: GTSNPN and SVGIG (reference sequence). The CDR3 spans 16 residues. The V segment lost 1 base and the J segment 3 bases; nucleotides outside the gene matches: 8. CDR3 residues: CAWSGDRAGANEKLFF. CDR3 in DNA: TGTGCCTGGAGTGGAGACAGGGCTGGAGCTAATGAAAAACTGTTTTTT.

V gene TRBV7-2 combines with J gene TRBJ2-3, with D unclear. The CDR3 has 12 amino acids. V lost 5 bases and J 0 bases, leaving 3 bases between the germline ends. Germline CDR1 and CDR2: SGHTA and FQGNSA. CDR3: CASSRSTDTQYF. DNA of the CDR3: TGTGCCAGCAGCCGAAGCACAGATACGCAGTATTTT.

CDR3 sequence (DNA): TGTGCCAGCAGTCTCCCCGGGACAGGGAGCTATGGCTACACCTTC. This sequence encodes CASSLPGTGSYGYTF. The chain recombines TRBV28 with TRBJ1-2; 9 bases map to TRBD1. Trimming at V came to 5 bases and at J to 4 bases, leaving 8 bases not matched to a gene. The CDR3 covers 15 residues. CDR1 MDHEN and CDR2 SYDVKM come from the germline V gene.

This clone was recorded once. The chain combines TRBV6-5 with TRBJ2-1; D possibly uses TRBD1 or TRBD2 (7 bases each). The CDR3 is 15 amino acids. In germline, CDR1 is MNHEY, CDR2 SVGAGI. V was trimmed by 7 bases and J by 7 bases, leaving 20 bases between them. The CDR3 coding sequence is TGTGCCAGCACCAACCAGGGGGGACTAATTAATGAGCAGTTCTTC. This translates into CASTNQGGLINEQFF.

This chain links TRBV12-3 or TRBV12-4 with TRBJ1-2, with D maybe TRBD1 (6 bases). Trimming stripped 2 bases from V and 5 bases from J, with 9 bases between. The CDR3 totals 13 residues. CDR3 sequence reads: CASSLNTGYGYTF. The DNA for the CDR3 is TGTGCCAGCAGTTTAAACACAGGGTATGGCTACACCTTC.

The chain recombines TRBV5-1 with TRBJ2-2; 10 bases line up with TRBD1. V lost 3 bases and J lost 6; bases outside the gene matches: 8. The CDR3 is 16 amino acids. Germline V gives CDR1 SGHRS, CDR2 YFSETQ. The chain's CDR3 is CASSSPGQGSSGELFF. In DNA, the CDR3 is TGCGCCAGCAGCTCTCCGGGACAGGGGTCTTCCGGGGAGCTGTTTTTT. The whole variable domain, filled in from reference TRBV5-1 and TRBJ2-2, reads KAGVTQTPRYLIKTRGQQVTLSCSPISGHRSVSWYQQTPGQGLQFLFEYFSETQRNKGNFPGRFSGRQFSNSRSEMNVSTLELGDSALYLCASSSPGQGSSGELFFGEGSRLTVL.

The chain couples TRBV27 to TRBJ2-1; no reliable D call. CDR1 MNHEY and CDR2 SMNVEV come from the germline V gene (reference sequence). The ends were cut back, 7 bases at V and 15 bases at J, with 16 bases in the middle. The CDR3 sequence is 11 residues long. CDR3 region: CASTRGARLFF. The CDR3, as DNA: TGTGCCAGCACGCGTGGAGCTAGGCTGTTCTTC.

The table lists this clone with a count of one. V is TRBV7-6 and J is TRBJ2-1, with no clear D. This CDR3 region has 15 residues. Looked up from germline, CDR1 is SGHVS and CDR2 is FNYEAQ. Between the trimmed V and J ends, which lost 5 bases and 3 bases, there was a span of 14 bases. The CDR3 sequence: CASSNLGGLYNEQFF. The CDR3 nucleotides read TGTGCCAGCAGCAACCTTGGCGGCCTCTACAATGAGCAGTTCTTC.